This T cell receptor beta chain is drawn from a study of blood T cell repertoires in COVID-19. Turning to the study itself: Researchers got acute and convalescent COVID-19 samples from the United States, Italy and Spain. PBMCs, B-cell-depleted T cells, or T cells were the source of the cDNA or gDNA that made up the material.

CDR1 is LNHDA, CDR2 SQIVND, per germline (reference sequence). This CDR3 region has 14 residues. The germline V and J ends were trimmed by 6 bases and 0 bases, with 12 bases remaining between them. Per the authors' pipeline: Amplification of reference gene primers provided the estimated nucleated cell counts. The method was immunoSEQ multiplex PCR; TCRdb's version includes in-frame clones alone and lacks a portion of them. Clone size and the V and J calls come from that table; the DNA yielded D and trimming. This table holds 250,000 to 400,000 clones, 80% to 90% found once. The sample comprised peripheral blood. This chain connects TRBV19 to TRBJ2-7; a possible D gene is TRBD1 (6 bases). The receptor was derived from a man between 50 and 59 years old with active or convalescent COVID-19. CDR3 bases: TGTGCCAGTAGCGCGAGGGGGAACTCCTACGAGCAGTACTTC. Protein sequence: CASSARGNSYEQYF.